This T cell receptor (beta chain) emerged from a study of cytotoxic CD8 clonotypes in ibrutinib-treated CLL (dated by TCRdb to the early 2020s). Describing the broader study: The cohort included roughly 15 treatment-naive and approximately eleven relapsed/refractory patients; roughly 17 were IGHV unmutated. Partial responses were observed in about 24 patients and complete responses in 2; after a median follow-up of roughly 62 months, remission was maintained in 14 patients and progression was observed in approximately twelve. Response samples were obtained after a median of around 11 months of treatment, with a range of roughly 6 to 36 months. An average of roughly 270,000 productive templates and 80,000 to 100,000 productive rearrangements was obtained per sample. Longitudinal samples were available for about 30% of the roughly 86 trial participants. Cryopreserved peripheral blood mononuclear cells were collected at three points: before therapy, at response, and at either sustained remission or disease progression. Every remission and progressive disease sample was obtained while ibrutinib was still being received by the patients.

The meaning of the sample's time point label: about a year on ibrutinib. For TCR beta library preparation, 1.5 to 2 micrograms of genomic DNA were extracted from the cryopreserved PBMCs. Longitudinal blood samples from CLL patients receiving ibrutinib monotherapy were subjected to high-throughput TCR beta sequencing. The patients were enrolled in a single-center, open-label phase 2 trial of ibrutinib monotherapy. General conclusions and limits of the study: Public clonotypes were rare and either shrank or stayed stable during treatment, and the rise in clonality at ibrutinib response reflected expansion of private clonotypes. At ibrutinib response clonality went up, during sustained remission it held steady, and at progression it dropped back toward baseline. Sampling times were not matched between patients in sustained remission and patients whose disease was progressing, and lymph node repertoires were not examined. Baseline clonality exceeded that of age-matched healthy donors and correlated strongly with circulating CD8+ T-cell counts.

Details on this clone: This receptor's antigen is unknown. No per-base quality is available; no much larger clone lies one base away.

On a MiSeq, deep resolution sequencing aimed for a depth between 1 in 1 million and 1 in 200,000 T cells, with each clonotype covered roughly 10x on average. The immunoSEQ hsTCRB Kit was used to generate TCR beta libraries. Processing in the source paper ran as follows. The data were analyzed with ImmunoSEQ Analyzer and ImmunoSEQ Data Assistant, and V, D and J gene assignments followed IMGT definitions. Clonality, which ranges from 0 to 1, was calculated as one minus the normalized Shannon entropy of productive rearrangement frequencies. Only overrepresented clonotypes making up at least 0.05% of each patient's repertoire were included in the public clonotype analysis. Repertoires from 10 to 15 age-matched healthy donors in immuneACCESS were used as clonality controls. This is the immuneACCESS table as TCRdb keeps it, with only in-frame sequences that have V and J called. A part of the clones is gone; compared with another copy, unresolved V genes explain less than half, and the rest is unexplained. V and J calls and clone size are as listed in that table; D and trimming were resolved from the DNA. The sample table records some 140,000 clones; approximately 81% of these occur just once. The ten largest clones capture over 10% of the sample.

The sequences come from PBMCs, collected after 12 months of ibrutinib treatment. The clonotype comes from a human donor with chronic lymphocytic leukemia.

CDR3 region: CASSLDAGVNYEQYF. The nucleotide sequence is given as TGCGCCAGCAGCTTGGACGCAGGGGTCAATTACGAGCAGTACTTC. The sequence links TRBV5-1 to TRBJ2-7; possibly the D gene is TRBD1, per 6 matching bases. The CDR3 runs 15 amino acids, cysteine and phenylalanine included. Here the CDR3 DNA is all that survives: 45 bases in frame from base 1. CDR1 and CDR2, per the germline V gene, are SGHRS and YFSETQ. V and J are truncated by 0 bases and 4 bases respectively, leaving an intervening sequence of 14 bases.